Listed below are T cell receptor beta chains from one sample, sequenced in a study of blood T cells in healthy people across ages. TCRdb itself ran the 5' RACE reads through MiXCR, one entry per CDR3 protein. The sample records 1,800,000 or so distinct CDR3 sequences, 35% to 50% being singletons. The source material was blood. The receptors derive from a human donor in good health. CDR3s include the opening cysteine and the closing phenylalanine or tryptophan. The order of the fields is J gene, V gene, CDR3 protein.

TRBJ2-2 TRBV28 CASRLSVGGAKAGELFF
TRBJ1-2 TRBV12-3/TRBV12-4 CASSRTVVYGYTF
TRBJ1-2 TRBV12-3/TRBV12-4 CASSLEGAYSYTF
TRBJ2-3 TRBV7-2 CASSSDRVPDTQYF
NA TRBV7-2 CASSLPRGQDGTQYF
TRBJ2-2 TRBV7-2 CASSRGLAGAYKNAGELFF
TRBJ1-1 TRBV28 CASRSGQQEAFF
TRBJ2-1 TRBV12-3/TRBV12-4 CASSLTSGGLSYNEQFF
TRBJ2-7 TRBV5-1 CASSAGSPYEQYF
TRBJ2-5 TRBV7-2 CASSKQRGAGETQYF
TRBJ2-1 TRBV10-3 CAISEGGSPYNEQFF
TRBJ2-1 TRBV6-1 CASSLEGDHNEQFF
TRBJ2-5 TRBV20-1 CSALGSGGRQETQYF
TRBJ1-4 TRBV4-3 CASSPGPHNEKLFF
TRBJ2-3 TRBV7-6 CASSPRTNSPSDTQYF
TRBJ2-7 TRBV7-8 CASSQETVPRDYEQYF
TRBJ1-6 TRBV9 CASSVAQGNNSPLHF
TRBJ2-3 TRBV7-9 CASSLELGTATDTQYF
TRBJ2-3 TRBV9 CASSVGGRADTQYF
TRBJ2-1 TRBV19 CASRMGTGGSYNEQFF
TRBJ2-7 TRBV10-3 CAISGGRDSTYEQYF
TRBJ2-3 TRBV5-1 CVSGEVPSTDTQYF
TRBJ2-6 TRBV7-2 CASSLASGSSEANVLTF
TRBJ2-7 TRBV6-6 CASTDETVRLYF
TRBJ1-1 TRBV11-1 CASSEGSGAEAFF
NA TRBV20-1 CSASPPGLGVEQYF
TRBJ1-4 TRBV28 CASRLNGNEKLFF
TRBJ2-1 TRBV9 CASSAGQLTFNNEQFF
TRBJ2-1 TRBV12-3/TRBV12-4 CASSRSKGGAFDEQFF
TRBJ2-5 TRBV7-2 CASSLSPLLGRETQYF
TRBJ2-1 TRBV7-7 CASSLAGRTNEQFF
TRBJ2-4 TRBV9 CASSLRPGQDNEQYF
TRBJ2-5 TRBV4-3 CASSQEGLNQETQYF
TRBJ2-7 TRBV6-2/TRBV6-3 CASTGTLSSYEQYF
TRBJ2-7 TRBV4-3 CASRPEAGSYEQYF
TRBJ1-2 TRBV10-3 CAISPASGVKAYGYTF
TRBJ2-7 TRBV5-1 CASSRGTSGDYEQYF
TRBJ2-4 TRBV6-5 CASSYLNFLGASGDENIQYF
TRBJ2-5 TRBV7-3 CASSLGSGQGWETQYF
TRBJ1-5 TRBV6-2/TRBV6-3 CASSYSLGSNQPQHF
TRBJ2-7 TRBV5-1 CASSLAGVVFAYEQYF
TRBJ2-1 TRBV12-3/TRBV12-4 CASSLRDRRYNEQFF
TRBJ1-4 TRBV4-3 CASSQAFRGANEKLFF
TRBJ2-7 TRBV15 CATSRAGGGSNEQYF
TRBJ2-1 TRBV24-1 CATSDTGTGDYNEQFF